Listed below are T cell receptor beta chains from one sample, sequenced in a study of patients and donors after allogeneic stem cell transplantation. TCRdb re-derived calls from the RT-PCR reads in MiXCR, one entry per CDR3 protein. Counted here are 920,000 or so distinct CDR3 sequences, about 20% occurring once; the ten biggest clones make up around 6%. Sequenced input: blood, either unsorted or a sorted T cell fraction (not recorded which). These receptors were obtained from a human donor who was either an allogeneic HSCT recipient or a stem cell or donor lymphocyte infusion donor (not recorded which). It is not recorded whose cells these are; they may come from a transplant donor. CDR3s include the opening cysteine and the closing phenylalanine or tryptophan. The D gene is left open where the match is weak. Some rows mark clone size as missing; the rest say once, few, many or name a class of expanded clone.

j_gene | abundance | d_gene | v_gene | CDR3aa | CDR3nt
TRBJ2-1 | - | - | TRBV6-1 | CAGTREAGFNEQFF | TGTGCCGGTACCAGGGAAGCGGGCTTCAATGAGCAGTTCTTC
TRBJ1-2 | few | TRBD1 | TRBV20-1 | CSARENTGATYGYTF | TGCAGTGCTAGAGAGAATACAGGGGCGACCTATGGCTACACCTTC
TRBJ1-6 | - | - | TRBV12-3/TRBV12-4 | CASSPGNVNSPLHF | TGTGCCAGCAGTCCAGGGAATGTCAATTCACCCCTCCACTTT
TRBJ1-5 | - | - | TRBV3-1 | CASSQDKGNQPQHF | TGTGCCAGCAGCCAAGACAAGGGTAATCAGCCCCAGCATTTT
TRBJ2-7 | many | - | TRBV11-1 | CASRKTGTQSSYEQYF | TGTGCCAGCAGAAAAACCGGGACTCAAAGTTCCTACGAGCAGTACTTC
TRBJ2-7 | few | TRBD1 | TRBV9 | CASSATTGTPYYEQYF | TGTGCCAGCAGCGCCACGACAGGGACCCCCTACTACGAGCAGTACTTC
TRBJ1-1 | - | TRBD1 | TRBV7-9 | CASSAQTGIDTEAFF | TGTGCCAGCAGCGCGCAGACAGGGATAGACACTGAAGCTTTCTTT
TRBJ2-1 | - | - | TRBV9 | CASSGGWVAGAFLNEQFF | TGTGCCAGCAGCGGCGGTTGGGTGGCGGGGGCTTTCCTCAATGAGCAGTTCTTC
TRBJ1-5 | few | TRBD1 | TRBV20-1 | CSARVPGTGSQPQHF | TGCAGTGCTAGAGTCCCGGGGACAGGAAGCCAGCCCCAGCATTTT
TRBJ1-2 | few | - | TRBV24-1 | CATSDFARNYGYTF | TGTGCCACCAGTGATTTTGCACGGAACTATGGCTACACCTTC
TRBJ1-1 | few | - | TRBV20-1 | CSASRNTEAFF | TGCAGTGCTAGCCGCAACACTGAAGCTTTCTTT
TRBJ1-1 | - | - | TRBV27 | CASTNIGGISTEAFF | TGTGCCAGCACAAATATAGGAGGGATTAGCACTGAAGCTTTCTTT
TRBJ2-2 | many | - | TRBV29-1 | CSVLGPNTGELFF | TGCAGCGTTTTGGGGCCGAACACCGGGGAGCTGTTTTTT
TRBJ2-3 | - | - | TRBV20-1 | CSATRPGQKGADTQYF | TGCAGTGCTACCCGTCCGGGGCAAAAGGGCGCAGATACGCAGTATTTT
TRBJ2-1 | few | TRBD2 | TRBV11-2 | CASSLPLDAAGYYNEQFF | TGTGCCAGCAGCTTACCTCTAGATGCAGCGGGGTATTACAATGAGCAGTTCTTC
TRBJ2-1 | - | TRBD2 | TRBV5-6 | CASSLAGLAANNEQFF | TGTGCCAGCAGCTTGGCGGGACTAGCGGCTAACAATGAGCAGTTCTTC
TRBJ1-2 | few | TRBD1 | TRBV7-9 | CASSLLTGQGNGYTF | TGTGCCAGCAGCTTATTAACGGGACAGGGGAATGGCTACACCTTC
TRBJ2-2 | - | TRBD2 | TRBV25-1 | CASSGQTSGRANTGELFF | TGTGCCAGCAGTGGCCAGACTAGCGGGAGGGCGAACACCGGGGAGCTGTTTTTT
TRBJ1-2 | few | TRBD1 | TRBV20-1 | CSAPVTGDYGYTF | TGCAGTGCTCCAGTGACAGGGGACTATGGCTACACCTTC
TRBJ2-1 | few | - | TRBV28 | CASKKKLARQFF | TGTGCCAGCAAAAAAAAACTAGCTCGGCAGTTCTTC
TRBJ1-1 | few | - | TRBV29-1 | CSVGRGRRNTEAFF | TGCAGCGTGGGGAGGGGACGGAGGAACACTGAAGCTTTCTTT
TRBJ2-5 | few | - | TRBV5-8 | CARQLGYTLQETQYF | TGTGCCAGGCAGCTTGGTTACACACTCCAAGAGACCCAGTACTTC
TRBJ2-1 | - | TRBD2 | TRBV25-1 | CASSDQTSVASNEQFF | TGTGCCAGCAGTGACCAGACTAGCGTCGCGAGCAATGAGCAGTTCTTC
TRBJ1-1 | - | TRBD1 | TRBV20-1 | CSARDNRGLFIAFF | TGCAGTGCTAGAGATAACAGGGGGCTTTTTATTGCTTTCTTT
TRBJ2-7 | few | - | TRBV18 | CASSPPMGEPYEQYF | TGTGCCAGCTCACCACCTATGGGGGAACCCTACGAGCAGTACTTC
TRBJ1-2 | - | TRBD1 | TRBV10-3 | CAIQRTGYGNYGYTF | TGTGCCATCCAAAGGACAGGGTATGGTAACTATGGCTACACCTTC
TRBJ2-7 | - | - | TRBV6-2/TRBV6-3 | CASSYGPAYEQYF | TGTGCCAGCAGTTACGGGCCAGCTTACGAGCAGTACTTC
TRBJ2-1 | many | TRBD2 | TRBV20-1 | CSARSGGSSFLEQFF | TGCAGTGCTAGGTCGGGCGGGAGTTCGTTCTTGGAGCAGTTCTTC
TRBJ1-1 | - | - | TRBV12-3/TRBV12-4 | CASSLSTHTEAFF | TGTGCCAGCAGTTTATCAACGCACACTGAAGCTTTCTTT
TRBJ2-2 | - | - | TRBV4-1 | CASSQGGDPRGELFF | TGCGCCAGCAGCCAAGGGGGGGACCCGAGGGGGGAGCTGTTTTTT
TRBJ2-2 | - | TRBD2 | TRBV5-1 | CASSSPGRVTGELFF | TGCGCCAGCAGCTCCCCGGGGAGGGTTACCGGGGAGCTGTTTTTT
TRBJ2-7 | - | TRBD2 | TRBV6-1 | CASRESGLAGVSEQYF | TGTGCCAGCAGAGAATCAGGACTAGCGGGAGTGAGTGAGCAGTACTTC
TRBJ2-6 | - | - | TRBV5-1 | CASTTTASGANVLTF | TGCGCCAGCACCACCACCGCCTCTGGGGCCAACGTCCTGACTTTC
TRBJ2-7 | few | TRBD1 | TRBV27 | CASSYKTQGPYEQYF | TGTGCCAGCAGTTACAAGACACAGGGGCCGTACGAGCAGTACTTC
TRBJ2-5 | few | - | TRBV5-1 | CASSLYASFQETQYF | TGCGCCAGCAGCCTATACGCGAGCTTCCAAGAGACCCAGTACTTC
TRBJ1-2 | - | - | TRBV12-3/TRBV12-4 | CASSSDRYGYTF | TGTGCCAGCAGTTCCGACCGTTATGGCTACACCTTC
TRBJ2-5 | once | TRBD1 | TRBV9 | CASSPTGGMGGETQYF | TGTGCCAGCAGTCCTACAGGGGGCATGGGGGGAGAGACCCAGTACTTC
TRBJ2-3 | - | - | TRBV7-2 | CASSSRPTQGDTQYF | TGTGCCAGCAGCTCCCGGCCTACGCAGGGGGATACGCAGTATTTT
TRBJ2-7 | - | - | TRBV4-3 | CASSQDQGPRIYEQYF | TGCGCCAGCAGCCAAGATCAAGGGCCCCGGATTTACGAGCAGTACTTC
TRBJ1-1 | - | - | TRBV5-4 | CASREQNTEAFF | TGTGCCAGCAGGGAACAGAACACTGAAGCTTTCTTT
TRBJ2-3 | few | TRBD1 | TRBV6-5 | CASSYSAQGADTQYF | TGTGCCAGCAGTTACTCGGCACAGGGGGCAGATACGCAGTATTTT
TRBJ2-5 | - | TRBD2 | TRBV20-1 | CSARDPTPGLAYQETQYF | TGCAGTGCTAGAGATCCGACGCCGGGACTAGCGTACCAAGAGACCCAGTACTTC